This T cell receptor beta chain was captured by sequencing in a study of blood T cell repertoires in COVID-19 (dated by TCRdb to 2019 to 2021). The study in broad terms: Samples from collaborators originated in the United States, Italy and Spain and spanned both the acute and convalescent phases of COVID-19. The prospective study material was composed of cDNA or gDNA derived from T cells, B-cell-depleted T cells, or PBMCs. Deeply sampled blood TCRbeta repertoires from subjects exposed to, actively infected with, or recovered from COVID-19 were included in the dataset. The repertoires were released in a freely available public database meant as a resource for research on the immune response to SARS-CoV-2. Samples were obtained from the ongoing ImmuneRACE study (first 160 participants) and from 1,254 subjects provided by 6 global collaborators. A de-identified subject ID, COVID-19 status, age in years and sex were almost always included in the sample metadata. Where available, HLA class I and class II types were taken from metadata supplied by the sample provider and were not determined by assay-based typing.

This clone was seen only once. Its cognate antigen has yet to be identified. The input lacks base qualities; no much larger clone sits a single base away. From the cysteine up to the phenylalanine, the CDR3 has a length of 15 residues. Here the CDR3 DNA is all that survives: 45 bases in frame from base 1. CDR1 and CDR2 are drawn from the germline V gene: MGHRA, YSYEKL. V loses 1 base of germline sequence and J loses 2 bases, and the interval between the two ends is 9 bases. The immunoSEQ Assay, a bias-controlled multiplex PCR, was used to amplify TCRbeta CDR3 regions from genomic DNA. The study's processing was this. Within the assay, amplification of reference gene primers was used to estimate how many nucleated cells each sample contained. Sequence reads were collapsed and filtered to measure the absolute abundance of every unique TCRbeta CDR3 rearrangement. For each sample, productive Simpson clonality was calculated as the square root of Simpson's diversity index across productive rearrangements. TCRdb provides this immuneACCESS table in a form limited to in-frame rearrangements. Some clones are lacking; in checked studies, under half of them reflect an unresolved V gene, and why the rest are absent is not known. V, J and clone size are those of that table, while D and trimming were read from the DNA. The sample table shows about 120,000 clones, and 69% are seen once. The ten largest clonotypes hold 2.2% of the sample.

Each collaborating institution followed its own protocols to collect whole blood in K2EDTA tubes. For TCRbeta analysis, collaborator samples were shipped as frozen whole blood, as isolated PBMCs, or as DNA extracted from either sample type. Summary of the overall study and its limitations: The quantity of clinical and demographic metadata differed by source and by participant and was supplied without curation.

The receptor chain draws on TRBV4-1 and TRBJ2-1; the D gene is possibly TRBD1, with 6 bases matching. Sample: peripheral blood. The sequence derives from a woman between 70 and 85 years old with acute or convalescent COVID-19. DNA sequence: TGCGCCAGCAGCCAAGGCAGGGGCCCCTACAATGAGCAGTTCTTC. Its coded protein is CASSQGRGPYNEQFF.